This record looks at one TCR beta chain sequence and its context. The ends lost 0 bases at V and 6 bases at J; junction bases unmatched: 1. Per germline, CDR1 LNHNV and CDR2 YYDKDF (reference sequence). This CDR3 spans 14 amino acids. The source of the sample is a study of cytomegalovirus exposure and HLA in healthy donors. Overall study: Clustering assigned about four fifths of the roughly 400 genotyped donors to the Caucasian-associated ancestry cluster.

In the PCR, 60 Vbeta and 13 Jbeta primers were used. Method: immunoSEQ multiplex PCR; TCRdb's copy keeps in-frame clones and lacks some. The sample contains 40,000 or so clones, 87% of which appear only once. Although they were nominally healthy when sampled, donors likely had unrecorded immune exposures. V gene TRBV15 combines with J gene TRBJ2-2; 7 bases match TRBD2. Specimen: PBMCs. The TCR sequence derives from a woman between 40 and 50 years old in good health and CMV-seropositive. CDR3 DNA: TGTGCCACCAGCAGAGATCGGGGGGCCGGGGAGCTGTTTTTT. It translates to CATSRDRGAGELFF.